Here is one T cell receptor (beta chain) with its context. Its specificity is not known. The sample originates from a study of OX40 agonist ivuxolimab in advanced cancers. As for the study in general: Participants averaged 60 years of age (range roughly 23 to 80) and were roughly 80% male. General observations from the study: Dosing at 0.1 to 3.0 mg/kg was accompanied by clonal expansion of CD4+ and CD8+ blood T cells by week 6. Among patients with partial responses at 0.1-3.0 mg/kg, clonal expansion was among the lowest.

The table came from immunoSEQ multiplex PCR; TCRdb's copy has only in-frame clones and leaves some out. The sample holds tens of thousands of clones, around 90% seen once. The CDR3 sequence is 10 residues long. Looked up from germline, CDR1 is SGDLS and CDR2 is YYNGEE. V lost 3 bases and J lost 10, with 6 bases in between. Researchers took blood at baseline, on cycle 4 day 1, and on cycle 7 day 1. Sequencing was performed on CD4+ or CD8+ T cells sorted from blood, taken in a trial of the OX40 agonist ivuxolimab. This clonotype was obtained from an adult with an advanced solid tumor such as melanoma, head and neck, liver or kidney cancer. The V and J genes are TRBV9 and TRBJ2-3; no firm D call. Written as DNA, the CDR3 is TGTGCCAGCAGCGGCGACGCGCAGTATTTT. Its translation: CASSGDAQYF.